Below, 10 T cell receptor beta chains from the same sample are listed, as sequenced in a study of response to subunit inactivated influenza vaccine. MiXCR was run by TCRdb on the RT-PCR reads, yielding one entry per CDR3 protein. The sample carries hundreds of thousands of distinct CDR3 sequences, approximately 11% recorded once. Another study also made use of these data, one on T cells expressing NK-cell markers. That source adds: UMI-tagged 5'RACE template switching yielded the TCR beta cDNA.

The material sequenced was PBMCs from blood, taken on the day of vaccination. These receptor sequences come from a middle-aged man who received an inactivated influenza vaccine.

This chain links TRBV30 with TRBJ2-1; TRBD1 aligns across 7 bases. In germline, CDR1 is GTSNPN, CDR2 SVGIG (reference sequence). V lost 8 bases to trimming and J lost 7 bases; unmatched junction nucleotides: 14. This CDR3 comprises 14 residues. Written as DNA, the CDR3 is TGTGCCAGGAAAACAGGGGCGGACGTGAATGAGCAGTTCTTC. It encodes CARKTGADVNEQFF.

The rearrangement uses TRBV25-1 and TRBJ2-1; 10 bases fit TRBD2. Germline V gene lookup returns CDR1 MGHDK and CDR2 SYGVNS. The CDR3 runs 15 residues. The trim removed 5 bases at V and 5 bases at J, leaving 6 bases unmatched. DNA of the CDR3: TGTGCCAGCAGTCCTACTAGCGGGGTTGACAATGAGCAGTTCTTC. It specifies CASSPTSGVDNEQFF.

V and J are TRBV6-1 and TRBJ2-3; D remains ambiguous. The germline V and J ends were trimmed by 4 bases and 10 bases, with 18 bases remaining between them. The CDR3 runs 14 residues. Germline CDR1 reads MNHNS; CDR2 reads SASEGT. The CDR3 DNA follows: TGTGCCAGCAGTGCCCTCCCCGGGTCCCAGGCGCAGTATTTT. This encodes CASSALPGSQAQYF.

Many counts were recorded for this clonotype. This chain joins TRBV6-1 and TRBJ2-2; D gene unclear. Germline CDR1 is MNHNS and CDR2 is SASEGT. The ends were cut back, 5 bases at V and 1 base at J, with 11 bases in the middle. This CDR3 has 15 amino acids. The CDR3 DNA reads TGTGCCAGCAGTCCCACTCCCGGGAACACCGGGGAGCTGTTTTTT. It encodes CASSPTPGNTGELFF.

This clonotype was detected a few times. V is TRBV4-2 and J is TRBJ2-1; D unclear. The length of the CDR3 is 14 residues. Germline loops: CDR1 LGHNA, CDR2 YNFKEQ. Trimming cost V 1 base and J 6 bases, with 10 bases left between them. CDR3 region: CASSQGESLNEQFF. In nucleotides, the CDR3 is TGTGCCAGCAGCCAAGGAGAGAGTCTCAATGAGCAGTTCTTC.

The chain has TRBV3-1 and TRBJ2-7; TRBD1 might be the D (6 bases). The CDR3 totals 16 residues. Germline CDR1 LGHDT, CDR2 YNNKEL (reference sequence). V was shortened by 0 bases and J by 2 bases, with 14 bases between the two germline ends. The CDR3 region is CASSQDTAGAAYEQYF. The CDR3 coding sequence is TGTGCCAGCAGCCAAGATACGGCAGGGGCTGCCTACGAGCAGTACTTC.

This clonotype was picked up many times. V gene TRBV5-1 combines with J gene TRBJ1-1; no definite D call. The CDR3 is made up of 15 amino acids. Germline V CDR1 and CDR2: SGHRS, YFSETQ. Between the trimmed V and J ends, which lost 1 base and 3 bases, there was a span of 13 bases. DNA of the CDR3: TGCGCCAGCAGCTTGTTGGGAGGGTTGGACACTGAAGCTTTCTTT. It encodes CASSLLGGLDTEAFF.

This clonotype was counted between two and nine times. The chain has TRBV28 and TRBJ2-7, with TRBD2 identical over 9 bases. Germline V gene lookup returns CDR1 MDHEN and CDR2 SYDVKM. The junction had 14 bases not matched to a gene; V was cut back by 5 bases and J by 3 bases. The CDR3 runs 17 residues. CDR3 in amino acids: CASSLALRTSEYYEQYF. CDR3 nucleotide sequence: TGTGCCAGCAGTCTGGCCCTCCGGACTAGCGAGTACTACGAGCAGTACTTC.

The chain joins TRBV4-2 to TRBJ2-5; 9 bases agree with TRBD2. V trimming: 0 bases; J trimming: 2 bases; junction bases outside the gene matches: 4. The germline gives CDR1 LGHNA, CDR2 YNFKEQ. The CDR3 runs to 16 residues. The CDR3 reads CASSQELAGVQETQYF. For the CDR3, the DNA is TGTGCCAGCAGCCAAGAGTTAGCGGGAGTTCAAGAGACCCAGTACTTC.

This chain joins TRBV6-5 and TRBJ2-1; D remains unclear. The CDR3 loop spans 16 amino acids. The germline V and J ends were trimmed by 0 bases and 1 base, with 10 bases remaining between them. Germline values: CDR1 MNHEY, CDR2 SVGAGI. CDR3 in DNA: TGTGCCAGCAGTTACTCCGTCAGTCTTTCCTACAATGAGCAGTTCTTC. Protein sequence: CASSYSVSLSYNEQFF.